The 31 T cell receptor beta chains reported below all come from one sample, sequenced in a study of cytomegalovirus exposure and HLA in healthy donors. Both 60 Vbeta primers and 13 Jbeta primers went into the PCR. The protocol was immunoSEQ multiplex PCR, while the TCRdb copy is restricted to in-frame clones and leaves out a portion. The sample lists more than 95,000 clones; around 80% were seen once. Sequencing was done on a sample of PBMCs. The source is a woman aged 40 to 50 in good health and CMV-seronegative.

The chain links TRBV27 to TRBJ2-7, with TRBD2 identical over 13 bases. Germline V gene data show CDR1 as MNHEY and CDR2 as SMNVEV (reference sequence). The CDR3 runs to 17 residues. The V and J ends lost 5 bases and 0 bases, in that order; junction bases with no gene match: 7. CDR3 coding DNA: TGTGCCAGCAGTCCGGGGACTAGCGGGATTTTCTCCTACGAGCAGTACTTC. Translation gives CASSPGTSGIFSYEQYF.

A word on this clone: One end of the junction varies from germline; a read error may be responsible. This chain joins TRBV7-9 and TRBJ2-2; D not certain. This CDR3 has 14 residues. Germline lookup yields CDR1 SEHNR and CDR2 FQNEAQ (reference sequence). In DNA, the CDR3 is TGTTCCAGCAGCCACAGAACGAACACCGGGGAGCTGTTTTTT. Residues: CSSSHRTNTGELFF.

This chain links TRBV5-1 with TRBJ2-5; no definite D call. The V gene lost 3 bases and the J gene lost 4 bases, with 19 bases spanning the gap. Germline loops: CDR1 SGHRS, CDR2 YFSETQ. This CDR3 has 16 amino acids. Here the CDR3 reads CASSYHQLGRRETQYF. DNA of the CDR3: TGCGCCAGCAGCTATCACCAACTGGGCCGCCGAGAGACCCAGTACTTC.

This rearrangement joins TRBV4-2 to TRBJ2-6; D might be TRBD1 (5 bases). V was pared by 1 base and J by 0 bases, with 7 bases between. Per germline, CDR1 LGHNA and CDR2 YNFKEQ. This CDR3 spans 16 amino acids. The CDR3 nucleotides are TGTGCCAGCAGCCAAGCCGGACACTCTGGGGCCAACGTCCTGACTTTC. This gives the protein CASSQAGHSGANVLTF.

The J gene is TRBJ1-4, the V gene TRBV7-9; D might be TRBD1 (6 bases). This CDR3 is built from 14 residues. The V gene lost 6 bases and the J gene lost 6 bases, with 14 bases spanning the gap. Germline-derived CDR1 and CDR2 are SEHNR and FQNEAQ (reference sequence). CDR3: CASSYQTGDEKLFF. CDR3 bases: TGTGCCAGCAGTTACCAGACAGGCGATGAAAAACTGTTTTTT.

The CDR3, as DNA: TGTGCCAGCAGTTTCCGTGGCCTCGGGGATCAGCCCCAGCATTTT. This encodes CASSFRGLGDQPQHF. The chain carries TRBV28 and TRBJ1-5; D call uncertain. CDR3 size: 15 residues. The germline V gene has CDR1 MDHEN and CDR2 SYDVKM. The ends were cut back, 3 bases at V and 5 bases at J, with 14 bases in the middle.

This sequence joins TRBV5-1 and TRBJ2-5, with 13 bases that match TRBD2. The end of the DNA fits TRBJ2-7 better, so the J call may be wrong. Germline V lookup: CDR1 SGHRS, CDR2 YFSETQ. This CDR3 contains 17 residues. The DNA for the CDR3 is TGCGCCAGCAGCTTAGGACAGGGAACTAGCGGGAGGGCCGAGCAGTACTTC. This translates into CASSLGQGTSGRAEQYF.

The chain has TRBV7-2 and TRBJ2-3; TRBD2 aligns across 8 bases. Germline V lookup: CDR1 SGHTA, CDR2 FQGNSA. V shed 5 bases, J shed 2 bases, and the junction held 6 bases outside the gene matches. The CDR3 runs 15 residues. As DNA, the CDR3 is TGTGCCAGCAGCGTCAGTAGCGGGGACACAGATACGCAGTATTTT. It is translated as CASSVSSGDTDTQYF.

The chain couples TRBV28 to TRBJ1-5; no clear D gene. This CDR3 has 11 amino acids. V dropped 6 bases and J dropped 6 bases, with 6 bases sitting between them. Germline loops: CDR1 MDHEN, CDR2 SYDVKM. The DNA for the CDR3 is TGTGCCAGCAGGGCAGGTCAGCCCCAGCATTTT. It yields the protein CASRAGQPQHF.

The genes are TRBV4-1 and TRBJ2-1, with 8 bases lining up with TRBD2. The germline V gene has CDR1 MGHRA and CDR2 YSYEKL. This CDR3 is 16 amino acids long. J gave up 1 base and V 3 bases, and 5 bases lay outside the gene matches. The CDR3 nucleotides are TGCGCCAGCAGCCAGCCCCAGCGGGGGTCCTACAATGAGCAGTTCTTC. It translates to CASSQPQRGSYNEQFF.

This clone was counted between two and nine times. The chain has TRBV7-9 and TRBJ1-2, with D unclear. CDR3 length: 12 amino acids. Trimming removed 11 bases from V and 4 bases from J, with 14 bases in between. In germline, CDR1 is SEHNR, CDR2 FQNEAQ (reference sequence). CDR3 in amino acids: CALSEGGYGYTF. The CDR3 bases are TGTGCCCTCTCGGAGGGAGGCTATGGCTACACCTTC. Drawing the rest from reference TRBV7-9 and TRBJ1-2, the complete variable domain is DTGVSQNPRHKITKRGQNVTFRCDPISEHNRLYWYRQTLGQGPEFLTYFQNEAQLEKSRLLSDRFSAERPKGSFSTLEIQRTEQGDSAMYLCALSEGGYGYTFGSGTRLTVV.

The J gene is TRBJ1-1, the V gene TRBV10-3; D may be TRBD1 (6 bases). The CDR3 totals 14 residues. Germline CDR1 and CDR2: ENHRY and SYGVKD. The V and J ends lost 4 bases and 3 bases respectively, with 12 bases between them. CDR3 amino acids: CAISGTESYTEAFF. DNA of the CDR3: TGTGCCATCAGTGGGACAGAGTCATACACTGAAGCTTTCTTT.

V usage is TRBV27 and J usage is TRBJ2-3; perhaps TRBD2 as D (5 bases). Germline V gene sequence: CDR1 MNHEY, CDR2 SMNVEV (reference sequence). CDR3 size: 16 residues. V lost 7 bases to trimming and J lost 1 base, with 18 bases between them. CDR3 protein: CASTRRSGPRTDTQYF. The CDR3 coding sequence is TGTGCCAGCACCCGGCGGAGCGGTCCCCGCACAGATACGCAGTATTTT.

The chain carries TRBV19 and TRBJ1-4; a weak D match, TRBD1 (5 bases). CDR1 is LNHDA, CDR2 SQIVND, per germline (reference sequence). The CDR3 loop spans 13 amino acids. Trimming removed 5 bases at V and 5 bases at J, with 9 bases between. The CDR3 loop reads CASSRTRNEKLFF. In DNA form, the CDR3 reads TGTGCCAGTAGTCGGACAAGAAATGAAAAACTGTTTTTT.

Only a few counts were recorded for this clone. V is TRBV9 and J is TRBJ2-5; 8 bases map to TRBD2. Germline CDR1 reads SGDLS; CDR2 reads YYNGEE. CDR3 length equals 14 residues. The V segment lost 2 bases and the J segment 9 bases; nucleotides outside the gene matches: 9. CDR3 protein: CASSVWDFGGAQYF. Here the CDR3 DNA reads TGTGCCAGCAGCGTTTGGGACTTCGGGGGGGCCCAGTACTTC. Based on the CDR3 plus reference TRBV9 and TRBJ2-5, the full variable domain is DSGVTQTPKHLITATGQRVTLRCSPRSGDLSVYWYQQSLDQGLQFLIQYYNGEERAKGNILERFSAQQFPDLHSELNLSSLELGDSALYFCASSVWDFGGAQYFGPGTRLLVL.

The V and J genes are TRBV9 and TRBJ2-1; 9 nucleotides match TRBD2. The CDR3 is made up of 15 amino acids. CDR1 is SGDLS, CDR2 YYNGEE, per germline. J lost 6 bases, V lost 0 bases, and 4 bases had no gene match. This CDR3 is CASSVVAGGTNEQFF. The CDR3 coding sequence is TGTGCCAGCAGCGTAGTGGCGGGAGGGACCAATGAGCAGTTCTTC. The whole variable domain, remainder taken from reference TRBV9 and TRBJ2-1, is DSGVTQTPKHLITATGQRVTLRCSPRSGDLSVYWYQQSLDQGLQFLIQYYNGEERAKGNILERFSAQQFPDLHSELNLSSLELGDSALYFCASSVVAGGTNEQFFGPGTRLTVL.

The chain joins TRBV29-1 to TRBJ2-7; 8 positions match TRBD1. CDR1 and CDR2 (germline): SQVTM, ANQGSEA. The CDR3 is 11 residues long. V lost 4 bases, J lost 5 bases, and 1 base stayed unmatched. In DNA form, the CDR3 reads TGCAGCGTTGGACAGGGGAACGAGCAGTACTTC. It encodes CSVGQGNEQYF.

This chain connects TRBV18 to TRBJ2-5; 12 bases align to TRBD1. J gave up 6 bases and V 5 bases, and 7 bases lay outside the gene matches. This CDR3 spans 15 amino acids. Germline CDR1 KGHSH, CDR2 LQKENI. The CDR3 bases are TGTGCCAGCTCATTGGGGACAGGGGGCATAAAGACCCAGTACTTC. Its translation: CASSLGTGGIKTQYF.

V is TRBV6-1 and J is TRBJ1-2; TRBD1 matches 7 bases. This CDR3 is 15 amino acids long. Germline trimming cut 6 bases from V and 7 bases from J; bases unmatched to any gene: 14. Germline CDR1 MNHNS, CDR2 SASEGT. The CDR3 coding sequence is TGTGCCAGCAGCCTCGGCGCAGGGGGAGAAGTTGGCTACACCTTC. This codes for CASSLGAGGEVGYTF.

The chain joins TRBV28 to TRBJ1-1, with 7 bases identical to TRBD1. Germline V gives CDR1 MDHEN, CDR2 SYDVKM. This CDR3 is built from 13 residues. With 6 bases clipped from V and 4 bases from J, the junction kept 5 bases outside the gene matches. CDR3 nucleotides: TGTGCCAGCAGCACGGGACAGCGCACTGAAGCTTTCTTT. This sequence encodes CASSTGQRTEAFF.

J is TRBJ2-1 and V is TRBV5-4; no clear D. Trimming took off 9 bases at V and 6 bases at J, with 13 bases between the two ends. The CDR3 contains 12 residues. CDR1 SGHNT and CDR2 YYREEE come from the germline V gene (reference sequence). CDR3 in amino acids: CAIRLSANEQFF. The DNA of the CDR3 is TGTGCCATCCGACTGTCGGCCAATGAGCAGTTCTTC.

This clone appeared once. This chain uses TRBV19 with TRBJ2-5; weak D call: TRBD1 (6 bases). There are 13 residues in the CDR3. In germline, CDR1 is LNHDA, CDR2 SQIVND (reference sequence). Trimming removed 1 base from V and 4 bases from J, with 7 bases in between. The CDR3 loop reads CASSIGGPETQYF. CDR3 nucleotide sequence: TGTGCCAGTAGTATAGGGGGGCCAGAGACCCAGTACTTC.

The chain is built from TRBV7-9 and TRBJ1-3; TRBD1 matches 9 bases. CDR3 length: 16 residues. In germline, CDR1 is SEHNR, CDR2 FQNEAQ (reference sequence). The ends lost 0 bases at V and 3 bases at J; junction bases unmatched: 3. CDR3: CASSLAQGARGNTIYF. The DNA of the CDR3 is TGTGCCAGCAGCTTAGCACAGGGGGCCCGTGGAAACACCATATATTTT.

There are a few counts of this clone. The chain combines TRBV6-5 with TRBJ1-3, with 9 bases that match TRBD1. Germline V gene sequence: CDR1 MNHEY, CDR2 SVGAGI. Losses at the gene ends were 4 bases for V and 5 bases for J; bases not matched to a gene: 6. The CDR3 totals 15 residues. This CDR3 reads CASSSPGTGRNTIYF. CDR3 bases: TGTGCCAGCAGTTCCCCCGGGACAGGGCGAAACACCATATATTTT.

The CDR3 DNA is TGTGCCAGTAGAGGGCTAGCCCTGTACAATGAGCAGTTCTTC. Its protein product is CASRGLALYNEQFF. V is TRBV19 and J is TRBJ2-1; D is perhaps TRBD2 (5 bases). The CDR3 is made up of 14 amino acids. CDR1 is LNHDA and CDR2 is SQIVND in the germline V gene (reference sequence). Trimming took 6 bases from V and 4 from J, leaving 13 bases between them.

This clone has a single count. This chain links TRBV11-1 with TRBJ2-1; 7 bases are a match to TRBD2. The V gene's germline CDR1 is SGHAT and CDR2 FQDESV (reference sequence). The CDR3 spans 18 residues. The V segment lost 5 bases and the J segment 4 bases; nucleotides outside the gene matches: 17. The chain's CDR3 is CASSRSSSASGGYNEQFF. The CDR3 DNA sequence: TGTGCCAGCAGCCGAAGTTCCTCGGCTAGCGGCGGTTACAATGAGCAGTTCTTC.

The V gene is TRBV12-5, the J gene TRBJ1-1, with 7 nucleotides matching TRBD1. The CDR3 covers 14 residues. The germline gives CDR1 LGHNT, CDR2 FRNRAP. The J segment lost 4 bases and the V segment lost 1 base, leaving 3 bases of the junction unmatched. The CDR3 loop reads CASGLATGSTEAFF. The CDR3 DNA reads TGTGCTAGTGGTTTGGCGACAGGGAGCACTGAAGCTTTCTTT.

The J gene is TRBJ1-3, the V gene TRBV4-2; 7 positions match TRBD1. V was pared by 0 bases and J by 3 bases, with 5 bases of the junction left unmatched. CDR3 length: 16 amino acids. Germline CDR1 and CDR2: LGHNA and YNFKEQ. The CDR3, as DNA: TGTGCCAGCAGCCAAGACGCCAGGGGGTTTGGAAACACCATATATTTT. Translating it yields CASSQDARGFGNTIYF.

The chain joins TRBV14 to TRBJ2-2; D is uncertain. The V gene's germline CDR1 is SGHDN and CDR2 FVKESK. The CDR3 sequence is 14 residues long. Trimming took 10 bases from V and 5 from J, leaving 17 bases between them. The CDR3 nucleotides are TGTGCCACCTCGGCAGGATTCCGGACCGGGGAGCTGTTTTTT. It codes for CATSAGFRTGELFF.

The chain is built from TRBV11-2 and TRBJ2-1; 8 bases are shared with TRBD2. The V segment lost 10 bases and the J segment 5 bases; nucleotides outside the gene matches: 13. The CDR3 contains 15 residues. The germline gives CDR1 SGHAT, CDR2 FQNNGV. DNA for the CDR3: TGTGCCACACAGACCGGGACTAGGGTGAACAATGAGCAGTTCTTC. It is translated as CATQTGTRVNNEQFF.

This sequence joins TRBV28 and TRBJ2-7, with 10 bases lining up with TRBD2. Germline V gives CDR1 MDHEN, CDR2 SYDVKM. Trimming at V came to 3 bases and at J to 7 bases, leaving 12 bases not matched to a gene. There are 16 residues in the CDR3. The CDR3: CASSFPSGRGLMEQYF. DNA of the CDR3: TGTGCCAGCAGTTTTCCTAGCGGGAGAGGCTTGATGGAGCAGTACTTC.